A selection of T cell receptor beta chains follows, all from one sample in a study of blood T cell repertoires in COVID-19. The repertoire was sequenced with immunoSEQ multiplex PCR; TCRdb's copy has only in-frame clones and lacks some. The table lists about 130,000 clones, approximately 89% of them singletons. The sequencing input was peripheral blood. The receptors stem from a woman at least 80 years old with COVID-19, enrolled during active disease. The CDR3 runs from the conserved cysteine through the conserved F or W. A D gene is named only where the DNA matches it firmly. Not every row has a clone size; where given, it reads once, few, many or a size class.

TRBJ2-2 NA TRBV7-2 NA TGTGCCAGCGGCCACCCGACGAGGAACGGGGAGCTGTTTTTT CASGHPTRNGELFF
TRBJ1-6 NA TRBV18 NA TGTGCCAGCTCACCTGTGGAGGCCGTAAGAAATTCACCCCTCCACTTT CASSPVEAVRNSPLHF
TRBJ2-2 NA TRBV6-2/TRBV6-3 NA TGTGCCAGCAGTTACTCAATCTCGGCAGCGGGTCCCGGGGAGCTGTTTTTT CASSYSISAAGPGELFF
TRBJ2-3 TRBD2 TRBV6-5 once TGTGCCAGCAAAGTTAGCGGGAGCACAGATACGCAGTATTTT CASKVSGSTDTQYF
TRBJ2-7 NA TRBV12-3/TRBV12-4 NA TGTGCCAGCGGACCGAGTCAGGGTGGCGAGCAGTACTTC CASGPSQGGEQYF
TRBJ1-4 NA TRBV9 NA TGTGCCAGCAGCCAGACTAATGAAAAACTGTTTTTT CASSQTNEKLFF
TRBJ2-7 TRBD2 TRBV10-3 NA TGTGCCATCAGTGAGTCGACTAGCGGGAGCAGGCCCTACGAGCAGTACTTC CAISESTSGSRPYEQYF
TRBJ1-2 NA TRBV7-9 NA TGTGCCAGCAGCTCCGAGCCCACTCGAGCTAACTATGGCTACACCTTC CASSSEPTRANYGYTF
TRBJ2-5 TRBD2 TRBV4-3 NA TGCGCCAGCAGCCAGGAACTAGCGGGAGTATGGGAGACCCAGTACTTC CASSQELAGVWETQYF
TRBJ2-3 NA TRBV5-4 few TGTGCCAGCAGCCCCGGACAGCGCACAGATACGCAGTATTTT CASSPGQRTDTQYF
TRBJ2-7 TRBD2 TRBV3-1/TRBV3-2 NA TGTGCCAGCAGCCAAACCCCCCTGGAGCTAGCGGATTACGAGCAGTACTTC CASSQTPLELADYEQYF
TRBJ1-2 NA TRBV15 NA TGTGCCACCAGCAGAGGAGGGGGGGCCAACTATGGCTACACCTTC CATSRGGGANYGYTF
TRBJ1-5 NA TRBV6-2/TRBV6-3 NA TGTGCCAGCAGTTACACCCGATTCGGGGGGGCAAGGTCAAGACAGCCCCAGCATTTT CASSYTRFGGARSRQPQHF
TRBJ1-1 TRBD1 TRBV28 NA TGTGCCAGCAGAGGGGACAGGGTCACTGAAGCTTTCTTT CASRGDRVTEAFF
TRBJ2-1 TRBD1 TRBV2 NA TGTGCCAGCATCGCAGGGGGCTCCTACAATGAGCAGTTCTTC CASIAGGSYNEQFF
TRBJ1-5 NA TRBV27 NA TGTGCCAGCAGTTTCGAGGCAAGCAATCAGCCCCAGCATTTT CASSFEASNQPQHF
TRBJ1-2 TRBD1 TRBV28 NA TGTGCCATCCAAGACAGGGTTGGCTACACCTTC CAIQDRVGYTF
TRBJ2-2 TRBD2 TRBV24-1 once TGTGCCACCAGCTTGGCGGGAGGGGCCCCTACCGGGGAGCTGTTTTTT CATSLAGGAPTGELFF
TRBJ1-1 NA TRBV27 NA TGTGCCAGCAGGTGGGGGGGAGGGACTGAAGCTTTCTTT CASRWGGGTEAFF
TRBJ1-1 TRBD1 TRBV5-1 NA TGCGCCAGCAGTCTTCCGGGACAGAATGAAGCTTTCTTT CASSLPGQNEAFF
TRBJ2-7 TRBD2 TRBV9 NA TGTGCCAGCAGCACGGGACTAGCGGGATACGAGCAGTACTTC CASSTGLAGYEQYF
TRBJ2-1 NA TRBV9 NA TGTGCCAGCAGCCTCGGAGCGAGCTCCTACAATGAGCAGTTCTTC CASSLGASSYNEQFF
TRBJ2-1 TRBD2 TRBV7-2 NA TGTGCCAGCAGCTTAGCGGGACTAGGGGGCTACAATGAGCAGTTCTTC CASSLAGLGGYNEQFF
TRBJ1-6 NA TRBV19 NA TGTGCCAGTAGTATGGAGGCAGCTCATAATTCACCCCTCCACTTT CASSMEAAHNSPLHF
TRBJ2-5 TRBD2 TRBV9 NA TGTGCCAGCAGCTTGGGACTAGCGGTACCCGAGGAGACCCAGTACTTC CASSLGLAVPEETQYF
TRBJ1-5 NA TRBV20-1 few TGCAGTGCTAGTATCGCGCGACTAAGAGACAATCAGCCCCAGCATTTT CSASIARLRDNQPQHF
TRBJ1-1 TRBD1 TRBV3-1/TRBV3-2 few TGTGCCAGCAGCCTAACCAGGCCAGACAGGGTTGGTACTGAAGCTTTCTTT CASSLTRPDRVGTEAFF
TRBJ2-2 TRBD1 TRBV9 NA TGTGCCAGCAGCGTAGAGGGGACAGGGCTGGGCGGGGAGCTGTTTTTT CASSVEGTGLGGELFF
TRBJ2-6 TRBD2 TRBV5-4 NA TGTGCCAGCAGCTTGGGTTCTAGCGGGAGTGGTGGGGCCAACGTCCTGACTTTC CASSLGSSGSGGANVLTF
TRBJ2-2 TRBD1 TRBV6-2/TRBV6-3 NA TGTGCCAGCAGTGGCCGCCATCGACAGGGTCTCACCGGGGAGCTGTTTTTT CASSGRHRQGLTGELFF
TRBJ2-5 NA TRBV9 NA TGTGCCAGCAGCGCCCAACCAGGGGTCGGGGAGACCCAGTACTTC CASSAQPGVGETQYF
TRBJ2-4 TRBD2 TRBV3-1/TRBV3-2 NA TGTGCCAGCAGCCAGGTATGGGCTAGCGGGAGCTTAGCCAAAAACATTCAGTACTTC CASSQVWASGSLAKNIQYF
TRBJ2-5 TRBD2 TRBV6-6 few TGTGCCAGCAGTTACTCCGGGACTAACCAAGAGACCCAGTACTTC CASSYSGTNQETQYF
TRBJ2-2 NA TRBV3-1/TRBV3-2 NA TGTGCCAGCAGCCTAGCCGGGGAGCTGTTTTTT CASSLAGELFF
TRBJ2-7 NA TRBV18 few TGTGCCAGCTCACCCACAACTCATGTAAGCGACGAGCAGTACTTC CASSPTTHVSDEQYF
TRBJ2-7 TRBD2 TRBV2 NA TGTGCCAGCAGATCTCCCCCTAGCGGATCCTACGAGCAGTACTTC CASRSPPSGSYEQYF
TRBJ1-6 TRBD1 TRBV5-6 NA TGTGCCAGCAGCACCCCGACAGGGCACTCACCCCTCCACTTT CASSTPTGHSPLHF
TRBJ1-1 NA TRBV9 NA TGTGCCAGCAGCGTAGAGGGAGGGGACACTGAAGCTTTCTTT CASSVEGGDTEAFF
TRBJ2-7 TRBD2 TRBV12-3/TRBV12-4 once TGTGCCAGCAGGGGGACTAGCGACTACGAGCAGTACTTC CASRGTSDYEQYF
TRBJ1-5 TRBD1 TRBV7-9 NA TGTGCCAGCAGCTTAGAAGGACAGGGGGCAGGTCAGCCCCAGCATTTT CASSLEGQGAGQPQHF
TRBJ2-7 NA TRBV11-3 NA TGTGCCAGCAGCCCAGGGGGGAGCTACGAGCAGTACTTC CASSPGGSYEQYF
TRBJ1-4 NA TRBV4-1 NA TGCGCCAGCAGCCAAGATTTTCGGACAGTTGAAAAACTGTTTTTT CASSQDFRTVEKLFF
TRBJ2-5 TRBD1 TRBV7-6 NA TGTGCCAGCAGCTTGACAGGGATCCAAGAGACCCAGTACTTC CASSLTGIQETQYF
TRBJ1-1 TRBD1 TRBV5-4 NA TGTGCCAGCAGCTTGGGGAACAGGGGGCCGAACACTGAAGCTTTCTTT CASSLGNRGPNTEAFF
TRBJ2-2 NA TRBV4-1 NA TGCGCCAGCAGAGGGGCTTTACTATCGAACACCGGGGAGCTGTTTTTT CASRGALLSNTGELFF
TRBJ2-1 TRBD2 TRBV11-3 NA TGTGCCTCTAGCGGGGGGAGCTCCTACAATGAGCAGTTCTTC CASSGGSSYNEQFF